This T cell receptor (beta chain) emerged from a study of blood T cells in healthy people across ages (dated by TCRdb to the mid-2010s). Some background on the complete study: In model experiments, template switching captured about one uniquely barcoded TCR beta cDNA molecule for every two T cells. To track age-related changes in TCR beta repertoire diversity, the study relied on deep sequencing normalized with unique cDNA molecular identifiers. The donors were divided into four age groups: young (average about 15 years), middle-aged (under 40), aged (62) and long-lived (about 80). To avoid experimental bias, donors of different ages were distributed randomly across sequencing lanes. The study analyzed two additional independent replicas of 1 million unique cDNA reads from the same blood draw for two donors, one aged 18 to 30 and one aged 80 or older. Overall study outcomes, separate from this receptor: Estimates of total diversity based on one million sequenced T cells were considered lower bounds and underestimates. Compared with the aged group, the long-lived group had more naive CD4+ T cells, fewer expanded clones and increased TCR diversity, a pattern suggesting age selection. Observed TCR beta diversity per million T cells fell roughly linearly with age, and a significant reduction was already apparent by age around 40. There was a strong correlation between observed TCR beta diversity and the percentage of naive T cells measured by flow cytometry. Conclusive comparison of naive and antigen-experienced compartments was prevented by the profiling of bulk unsorted PBMCs. Because the CMV infection status of the donors was unknown, age-related changes in expanded clonotypes may potentially have been confounded.

Receptor amplification or capture employed 5' RACE. The data were produced on an Illumina HiSeq 2500. A second PCR of 7 to 11 cycles was performed with a sample-barcoded 5' primer and a J-beta primer mix. A unique molecular identifier was introduced onto each TCR beta cDNA molecule by a template-switch 5' adaptor carrying 12 random nucleotides. At least 2.5 million CDR3-containing paired-end reads were obtained from each sample. The Mint cDNA synthesis kit, primed by a TRBC-specific oligonucleotide, was used to synthesize first-strand cDNA from all RNA. Following uracil-DNA glycosylase treatment, a first 18-cycle PCR with universal primers M1SS and BC2_uni_R was performed on all cDNA. Concerning the study's data processing: Normalization of each sample was performed by random selection of 1 million high-quality reads, each carrying a distinct molecular identifier. Reads sharing molecular identifiers were discarded rather than binned into consensus sequences. MiTCR, with a Q25 quality threshold and the strictest error-elimination algorithm, was used for CDR3 identification, clonotype clustering and error correction. A nonparametric unseen species model using Euler transformation provided a lower-bound estimate of total TCR beta diversity. The raw public data were reprocessed by TCRdb itself: fastp quality trimming at Q25, MiXCR clonotype calling, in-frame beta chains only. A single entry per CDR3 protein holds the most common genes and DNA from its merged rows. The V and J calls reflect TCRdb's pipeline rather than the authors' work. Across this sample there are over 950,000 distinct CDR3 sequences, with more than 30% seen only once. Around 13% of the sample is taken by the ten largest.

Worth noting for this clonotype: The specificity of this receptor is unknown. Base qualities are not provided; no much larger clone lies one nucleotide away.

The approximately 39 donors, aged about 6 to 95 years, were systemically healthy Caucasian individuals from Russia. Around 9.9 milliliters of peripheral blood were collected from each donor into EDTA-treated Vacutainer tubes. Ficoll-Paque density-gradient centrifugation was used to isolate PBMCs, with at least 6 million per sample. Trizol reagent was used to extract total RNA from the PBMCs, yielding at least 5.5 micrograms per sample. For every donor, an aliquot of PBMCs went through flow cytometry to measure the percentages of naive CD45RAhigh/CD27high T cells. Taken from cysteine to phenylalanine, the CDR3 has 21 residues. Only the CDR3 portion is preserved as DNA: 63 bases, with reading frame beginning at the first base. Based on the germline V gene, the CDR1 and CDR2 sequences are SGDLS and YYNGEE. Trimming removed 3 bases from V and 0 bases from J, leaving 28 bases between the germline ends.

Source material: blood. The origin of this receptor is a man between 18 and 35 years old in good health. This chain joins TRBV9 to TRBJ2-1; the best D guess is TRBD2, with 6 bases matching. The DNA reads TGTGCCAGCAGCGAGCCGACCGGACTTTTTGCGGGGAGGAGCTCCTACAATGAGCAGTTCTTC. Translated, this is CASSEPTGLFAGRSSYNEQFF. The full variable domain, with segments outside the CDR3 supplied by the reference TRBV9 and TRBJ2-1 proteins, appears as DSGVTQTPKHLITATGQRVTLRCSPRSGDLSVYWYQQSLDQGLQFLIQYYNGEERAKGNILERFSAQQFPDLHSELNLSSLELGDSALYFCASSEPTGLFAGRSSYNEQFFGPGTRLTVL.